This T cell receptor (beta chain) was profiled in a study of CD8 T cells in ankylosing spondylitis. Study findings and constraints: Before this, some motif variants had been reported in reactive arthritis synovial fluid and blood.

Scientists made TCR beta libraries using quantitative 5'-RACE with molecular barcodes. Each CDR3 protein is one row after TCRdb ran MiXCR on the 5' RACE reads. The sample records roughly 86,000 distinct CDR3 sequences, about 9.1% being singletons. This clonotype has only a few counts. The antigen is undetermined. CDR3 length equals 16 residues. Deletions cut 3 bases from V and 6 bases from J, with 15 bases between. Germline V gene data show CDR1 as LGHDT and CDR2 as YNNKEL (reference sequence). Source material: blood, either unsorted or a sorted T cell fraction (not recorded which). The sequence derives from a male donor with ankylosing spondylitis or in good health (not recorded which). This chain connects TRBV3-1 to TRBJ1-6, with a tentative D call TRBD1 (6 bases). In nucleotides, the CDR3 is TGTGCCAGCAGCCATACAGGGTCGGGTAGTAATTCACCCCTCCACTTT. Its protein is CASSHTGSGSNSPLHF.